This T cell receptor (beta chain) appears in the sequencing data of a study of brain T cells in children with intractable seizures. The germline V and J ends were trimmed by 6 bases and 4 bases, with 9 bases remaining between them. The CDR3 length is 12 residues. The assay was immunoSEQ multiplex PCR, and TCRdb's table has in-frame clones only and misses some. Of hundreds of thousands of clones listed, over 90% are singletons. Time point in this sample: blood from clinic visit 5 months post-surgery; TSC patient then seizure free. The sample consisted of peripheral blood, taken roughly 5 months after surgery. The chain combines TRBV12-3 or TRBV12-4 with TRBJ2-5, with D possibly TRBD2 on 6 matching bases. The origin of this receptor is a boy in the first two years of life with tuberous sclerosis and intractable seizures. The CDR3 bases are TGTGCCAGCAGCCGGGGGTTAGAGACCCAGTACTTC. Protein: CASSRGLETQYF.